A selection of T cell receptor beta chains follows, all from one sample in a study of T cell responses to AZD1222 COVID-19 vaccine. Profiled with immunoSEQ multiplex PCR; TCRdb holds only in-frame clones, not every one. The data show over 120,000 clones, around 85% seen once. The specimen was peripheral blood, collected on day 0 of AZD1222 vaccination. These receptor sequences come from an adult in good health. Both conserved end residues are part of each CDR3. The order of the fields is J gene, D gene, V gene, clone size, CDR3 protein, CDR3 DNA. The D gene is left open where the match is weak. Clone size is not always given. Where it is, it says once, few, many or a class for expanded clones.

TRBJ2-5	NA	TRBV7-9	NA	CASSQGQYEETQYF	TGTGCCAGCAGCCAGGGACAATATGAAGAGACCCAGTACTTC
TRBJ2-7	NA	TRBV28	NA	CASSWGIYEQYF	TGTGCCAGCAGTTGGGGTATCTACGAGCAGTACTTC
TRBJ2-3	TRBD2	TRBV28	NA	CASSSYSGGLSGTQYF	TGTGCCAGCAGTTCATATAGCGGGGGCCTTTCAGGGACGCAGTATTTT
TRBJ2-7	NA	TRBV29-1	NA	CSVDLGSRQYF	TGCAGCGTTGATCTGGGCTCAAGGCAGTACTTC
TRBJ1-1	TRBD1	TRBV4-1	NA	CASSQRDSTEAFF	TGCGCCAGCAGCCAAAGGGACAGCACTGAAGCTTTCTTT
TRBJ1-2	NA	TRBV7-2	few	CASSPLQGNYGYTF	TGTGCCAGCAGCCCGTTACAGGGAAACTATGGCTACACCTTC
TRBJ2-1	TRBD2	TRBV14	NA	CASTGTSPYEQFF	TGTGCCAGTACCGGGACTAGTCCGTATGAGCAGTTCTTC
TRBJ2-4	NA	TRBV27	NA	CASSYQAENIQYF	TGTGCCAGCAGTTACCAGGCTGAAAACATTCAGTACTTC
TRBJ1-5	NA	TRBV19	NA	CASSILPHTTEAYSNQPQHF	TGTGCCAGTAGTATATTACCACACACGACAGAAGCCTATAGCAATCAGCCCCAGCATTTT
TRBJ2-3	NA	TRBV7-2	NA	CASSSPNTDTQYF	TGTGCCAGCAGCTCCCCCAACACAGATACGCAGTATTTT
TRBJ1-2	NA	TRBV3-1/TRBV3-2	NA	CASSQFAQGRYGYTF	TGTGCCAGCAGCCAATTCGCCCAGGGACGGTATGGCTACACCTTC
TRBJ2-2	TRBD2	TRBV7-9	NA	CASSSPTSGSLTGELFF	TGTGCCAGCAGTTCCCCGACTAGCGGGAGCCTAACCGGGGAGCTGTTTTTT
TRBJ1-5	NA	TRBV2	NA	CASSESPVRAGNQPQHF	TGTGCCAGCAGTGAAAGCCCAGTCCGGGCTGGCAATCAGCCCCAGCATTTT
TRBJ2-1	NA	TRBV6-5	NA	CASSLRNNYNEQFF	TGTGCCAGCAGCTTACGGAACAACTACAATGAGCAGTTCTTC
TRBJ2-5	NA	TRBV5-4	NA	CASSLGSGETQYF	TGTGCCAGCAGCTTGGGATCGGGGGAGACCCAGTACTTC
TRBJ1-2	TRBD1	TRBV7-9	NA	CASSLLTGDYGYTF	TGTGCCAGCAGCCTTCTAACAGGGGACTATGGCTACACCTTC
TRBJ2-3	NA	TRBV5-3	NA	CARSHRGITDTQYF	TGTGCCAGAAGCCATAGGGGGATCACAGATACGCAGTATTTT
TRBJ2-7	NA	TRBV19	NA	CASRADRTYEQYF	TGTGCCAGTAGGGCCGACAGGACCTACGAGCAGTACTTC
TRBJ2-1	TRBD2	TRBV5-1	NA	CASSSGTTGLAGRVEQFF	TGCGCCAGCAGCTCAGGAACCACCGGACTAGCGGGGCGGGTTGAGCAGTTCTTC
TRBJ2-3	TRBD2	TRBV11-2	NA	CASSLGGLAGPRGPDTQYF	TGTGCCAGCAGCTTAGGGGGACTAGCGGGACCCAGGGGCCCAGATACGCAGTATTTT
TRBJ2-5	TRBD2	TRBV11-2	NA	CASSPKTFAGGGTQYF	TGTGCCAGCAGCCCTAAGACGTTTGCGGGGGGCGGGACCCAGTACTTC
TRBJ2-3	TRBD2	TRBV2	NA	CATTSGFTDTQYF	TGTGCTACGACTAGCGGTTTCACAGATACGCAGTATTTT
TRBJ2-2	TRBD2	TRBV4-1	NA	CASSKQGLAGGNTGELFF	TGCGCCAGCAGCAAGCAGGGACTAGCGGGAGGGAACACCGGGGAGCTGTTTTTT
TRBJ2-5	NA	TRBV24-1	NA	CATSLSRGLQETQYF	TGTGCCACCAGTTTGTCCAGGGGTCTACAAGAGACCCAGTACTTC
TRBJ2-7	TRBD1	TRBV18	NA	CASSLGQGSSYEQYF	TGTGCCAGCTCCCTAGGACAGGGGAGCTCCTACGAGCAGTACTTC
TRBJ2-1	NA	TRBV10-2	NA	CASSVAGGEYPSYNEQFF	TGCGCCAGCAGTGTGGCAGGGGGGGAATACCCCTCCTACAATGAGCAGTTCTTC
TRBJ2-7	NA	TRBV18	NA	CASSPQGDSVLGEYF	TGTGCCAGCTCACCACAGGGGGACTCCGTGCTCGGAGAGTACTTC
TRBJ2-5	NA	TRBV12-5	NA	CASALAGAKETQYF	TGTGCTAGTGCCCTTGCTGGGGCAAAAGAGACCCAGTACTTC
TRBJ1-1	TRBD1	TRBV6-5	NA	CASRSRGGYTEAFF	TGTGCCAGCAGAAGCAGGGGGGGATACACTGAAGCTTTCTTT
TRBJ2-5	NA	TRBV10-3	NA	CAISERSRPGSQETQYF	TGTGCCATCAGTGAGCGGAGCAGACCCGGGTCTCAAGAGACCCAGTACTTC
TRBJ1-2	TRBD1	TRBV30	NA	CAWSPPGQGHYSGYTF	TGTGCCTGGAGTCCACCGGGACAGGGTCATTACAGTGGCTACACCTTC
TRBJ2-2	TRBD1	TRBV13	NA	CASSWGQGTLNTGELFF	TGTGCCAGCAGCTGGGGACAGGGGACCTTGAACACCGGGGAGCTGTTTTTT
TRBJ1-5	NA	TRBV5-6	NA	CASSLGPGEQPQHF	TGTGCCAGCAGCTTGGGACCAGGGGAGCAGCCCCAGCATTTT
TRBJ2-3	TRBD2	TRBV5-1	NA	CASAPREGDTQYF	TGCGCCAGTGCCCCGCGGGAGGGTGATACGCAGTATTTT
TRBJ2-2	NA	TRBV5-1	NA	CASSLAGRNTGELFF	TGCGCCAGCAGCTTGGCAGGTAGAAACACCGGGGAGCTGTTTTTT
TRBJ1-4	NA	TRBV3-1/TRBV3-2	NA	CASSFARQFGEKLFF	TGTGCCAGCAGCTTTGCTAGACAGTTTGGTGAAAAACTGTTTTTT
TRBJ2-7	TRBD1	TRBV10-3	NA	CAISPTGTGGYEQYF	TGTGCCATCAGTCCGACCGGGACAGGGGGTTACGAGCAGTACTTC
TRBJ1-5	NA	TRBV19	once	CASSRGGGNQPQHF	TGTGCCAGTAGTCGCGGGGGGGGCAATCAGCCCCAGCATTTT
TRBJ2-7	NA	TRBV18	NA	CASSPPARNEQYF	TGTGCCAGCTCACCACCGGCTAGGAACGAGCAGTACTTC
TRBJ2-7	TRBD2	TRBV10-3	NA	CAISDGTTSGDEQYF	TGTGCCATCAGTGACGGCACCACGAGCGGGGACGAGCAGTACTTC
TRBJ2-2	TRBD1	TRBV19	NA	CASAIGQGDTGELFF	TGTGCCAGTGCAATTGGACAGGGCGACACCGGGGAGCTGTTTTTT
TRBJ1-1	TRBD1	TRBV30	NA	CAWSLDRVLEAFF	TGTGCCTGGAGCCTGGACAGGGTTCTTGAAGCTTTCTTT
TRBJ1-1	NA	TRBV27	few	CASSLTGQVTEAFF	TGTGCCAGCAGTCTAACAGGGCAGGTCACTGAAGCTTTCTTT
TRBJ2-7	NA	TRBV6-1	NA	CASSEDYEQYF	TGTGCCAGCAGTGAAGATTACGAGCAGTACTTC
TRBJ1-2	NA	TRBV3-1/TRBV3-2	NA	CASSQDGTGPNYGYTF	TGTGCCAGCAGCCAAGATGGCACAGGACCCAACTATGGCTACACCTTC
TRBJ2-3	TRBD2	TRBV7-8	few	CASSRASGRAGGDTQYF	TGTGCCAGCAGCCGAGCTAGCGGGAGGGCCGGGGGCGATACGCAGTATTTT
TRBJ1-1	NA	TRBV3-1/TRBV3-2	few	CASSQESTEAFF	TGTGCCAGCAGCCAAGAATCCACTGAAGCTTTCTTT
TRBJ2-1	NA	TRBV28	NA	CASSLLSAGEQFF	TGTGCCAGCAGTTTACTTTCAGCGGGCGAGCAGTTCTTC